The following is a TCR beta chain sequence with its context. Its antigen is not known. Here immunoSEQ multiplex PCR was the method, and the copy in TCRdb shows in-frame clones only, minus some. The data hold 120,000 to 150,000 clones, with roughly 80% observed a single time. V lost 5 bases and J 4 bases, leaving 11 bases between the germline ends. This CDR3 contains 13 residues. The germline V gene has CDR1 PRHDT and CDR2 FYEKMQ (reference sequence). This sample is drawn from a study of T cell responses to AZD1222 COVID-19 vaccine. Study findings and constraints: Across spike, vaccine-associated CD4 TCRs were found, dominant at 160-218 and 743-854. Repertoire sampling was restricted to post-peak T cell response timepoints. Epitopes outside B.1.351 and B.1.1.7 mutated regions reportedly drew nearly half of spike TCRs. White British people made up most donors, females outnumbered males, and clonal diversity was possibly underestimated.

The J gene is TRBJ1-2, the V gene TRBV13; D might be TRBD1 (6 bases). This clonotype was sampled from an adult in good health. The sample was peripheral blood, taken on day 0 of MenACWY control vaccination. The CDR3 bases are TGTGCCAGCAGCCAGGGAGGGGGCTATGGCTACACCTTC. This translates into CASSQGGGYGYTF. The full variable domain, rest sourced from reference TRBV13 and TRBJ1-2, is AAGVIQSPRHLIKEKRETATLKCYPIPRHDTVYWYQQGPGQDPQFLISFYEKMQSDKGSIPDRFSAQQFSDYHSELNMSSLELGDSALYFCASSQGGGYGYTFGSGTRLTVV.